This T cell receptor beta chain was identified during a study of long-term antiretroviral therapy in people with HIV. Points from the study as a whole: Every time point showed a repertoire led by clones expanded before ART. Increased diversity was seen after ART, yet it remained lower than in transplant donor controls.

The study used samples holding about 0.85-10 million cryopreserved PBMC before DNA extraction. V gave up 1 base and J gave up 4 bases, with 11 bases separating them. Germline values: CDR1 GTSNPN, CDR2 SVGIG (reference sequence). The CDR3 consists of 14 residues. This clone was observed a few times. Antigen unknown. Running of the v3.0 immunoSEQ assay took place at survey level. Assay: immunoSEQ multiplex PCR; the TCRdb copy retains only in-frame clones and omits some. The repertoire includes fewer than 45,000 clones, roughly 80% of them detected once, and around 5.8% sits in the top ten. V gene TRBV30 combines with J gene TRBJ1-5; TRBD1 is a possible D gene (6 bases). The sequences come from unsorted PBMCs, collected 3.4 years after starting antiretroviral therapy. This receptor was taken from a man aged 25 to 40 with HIV. This chain's CDR3 is CAWSDGQGNQPQHF. The CDR3 DNA reads as TGTGCCTGGAGTGACGGGCAGGGGAATCAGCCCCAGCATTTT.